This TCR beta chain originates from a study of siplizumab effects on memory and regulatory T cells. Points on this clone: Its specificity is unknown.

The V gene lost 1 base and the J gene lost 4 bases, with 12 bases spanning the gap. CDR3 length: 14 amino acids. The V gene's germline CDR1 is SGHNT and CDR2 YYREEE (reference sequence). Approximately 100,000 TCR templates were measured in each sample. TCRdb's table, derived via immunoSEQ multiplex PCR, lists solely in-frame clones and lacks some. In the table there are under 110,000 clones, over 90% of which are singletons. Findings and caveats of the study: The authors could not assign a naive or memory phenotype to roughly 75-97% of proliferating CD4+ or CD8+ clones. Where siplizumab was present, mappable alloreactive CD4+ clones averaged around 69% Treg-derived, compared with more than 25% in controls. Some alloreactive sequences were traceable to unstimulated CD4+ memory cells, and siplizumab significantly reduced them.

The clonotype comes from a human donor in good health. The J gene is TRBJ2-7, the V gene TRBV5-4; D is perhaps TRBD2 (6 bases). The sample comprised non-Treg CD4+ T cells sorted from blood. Here the CDR3 DNA reads TGTGCCAGCAGCTTGACTGGCGGGGCGTACGAGCAGTACTTC. This gives the protein CASSLTGGAYEQYF.